This is a list of T cell receptor beta chains from one sample in a study of cytomegalovirus exposure and HLA in healthy donors. Sequenced by immunoSEQ multiplex PCR; TCRdb stores in-frame clones only, minus some. The sample has 150,000 to 200,000 clones; 84% are singletons. The specimen sequenced was PBMCs. The origin of the receptors is a woman under 30 in good health and CMV-seropositive. Both conserved end residues are part of each CDR3. D genes are given only for firm matches. Size tells how often a clone was seen (once, few, many) or the class of an expanded clone, and some rows leave it out.

D gene	clone size	V gene	J gene	CDR3 protein	CDR3 DNA
NA	NA	TRBV4-1	TRBJ2-1	CASSQDPGGTYNEQFF	TGCGCCAGCAGCCAAGATCCGGGGGGCACCTACAATGAGCAGTTCTTC
NA	NA	TRBV7-3	TRBJ2-7	CASSFRYSPYEQYF	TGTGCCAGCAGCTTTAGGTACAGTCCCTACGAGCAGTACTTC
NA	few	TRBV2	TRBJ2-7	CASSRSYEQYF	TGTGCCAGCAGCCGGAGCTACGAGCAGTACTTC
TRBD1	NA	TRBV18	TRBJ1-1	CASSRDRETQTEAFF	TGTGCCAGCTCAAGGGACAGGGAAACCCAAACTGAAGCTTTCTTT
TRBD1	NA	TRBV27	TRBJ1-6	CASSPGQGVTGSYNSPLHF	TGTGCCAGCAGTCCCGGACAGGGGGTGACGGGCTCCTATAATTCACCCCTCCACTTT
TRBD2	NA	TRBV7-2	TRBJ2-7	CASSSHPPLAGSYEQYF	TGTGCCAGCAGCTCACACCCCCCACTAGCGGGTTCCTACGAGCAGTACTTC
TRBD1	NA	TRBV29-1	TRBJ1-1	CSVQGQPNTEAFF	TGCAGCGTTCAGGGACAGCCGAACACTGAAGCTTTCTTT
TRBD2	NA	TRBV7-8	TRBJ2-5	CASSPIAGGTQYF	TGTGCCAGCAGCCCGATAGCGGGAGGGACCCAGTACTTC
NA	NA	TRBV5-4	TRBJ2-1	CASSLGIGQSKSSYNEQFF	TGTGCCAGCAGCTTGGGTATAGGACAGTCGAAAAGCTCCTACAATGAGCAGTTCTTC
NA	NA	TRBV6-5	TRBJ1-2	CASSGNYGYTF	TGTGCCAGTTCCGGGAACTATGGCTACACCTTC
TRBD1	NA	TRBV14	TRBJ2-2	CASSQEIRGPGELFF	TGTGCCAGCAGCCAAGAAATCAGGGGGCCCGGGGAGCTGTTTTTT
NA	NA	TRBV4-1	TRBJ2-7	CASSQVWSGADYEQYF	TGCGCCAGCAGCCAAGTTTGGTCTGGCGCGGACTACGAGCAGTACTTC
TRBD2	NA	TRBV7-6	TRBJ2-3	CASSSGLAGGDTQYF	TGTGCCAGCAGCTCGGGACTAGCGGGGGGAGATACGCAGTATTTT
TRBD2	NA	TRBV5-1	TRBJ2-5	CASRAGLAGAQETQYF	TGCGCCAGCAGGGCCGGACTAGCGGGGGCCCAGGAGACCCAGTACTTC
NA	NA	TRBV9	TRBJ1-1	CASSVWEGAEAFF	TGTGCCAGCAGCGTATGGGAGGGCGCTGAAGCTTTCTTT
NA	NA	TRBV27	TRBJ1-6	CASTPGAGNSPLHF	TGTGCCAGCACCCCGGGTGCGGGTAATTCACCCCTCCACTTT
NA	NA	TRBV4-3	TRBJ2-2	CASSQTGKINQNTGELFF	TGCGCCAGCAGCCAAACAGGGAAGATAAACCAGAACACCGGGGAGCTGTTTTTT
TRBD2	NA	TRBV10-3	TRBJ2-1	CAISENLAGGPCEQFF	TGTGCCATCAGTGAGAACCTAGCGGGGGGGCCGTGTGAGCAGTTCTTC
TRBD1	NA	TRBV4-2	TRBJ2-7	CASSQDPGQHYEQYF	TGTGCCAGCAGCCAAGATCCGGGACAGCACTACGAGCAGTACTTC
NA	NA	TRBV9	TRBJ1-2	CASPSGREDGYTF	TGTGCCAGCCCTAGTGGCAGGGAGGATGGCTACACCTTC
TRBD1	few	TRBV6-5	TRBJ1-6	CASRPGTGDNSPLHF	TGTGCCAGCAGACCCGGGACAGGAGATAATTCACCCCTCCACTTT
NA	NA	TRBV2	TRBJ1-1	CASSVRSTEAFF	TGTGCCAGCAGTGTCCGGAGCACTGAAGCTTTCTTT
NA	NA	TRBV2	TRBJ1-1	CASSLSGPVNTEAFF	TGTGCCAGCAGTCTTTCAGGGCCCGTGAACACTGAAGCTTTCTTT
NA	NA	TRBV29-1	TRBJ2-7	CSVAFSGRGYEQYF	TGCAGCGTAGCTTTCAGCGGGCGCGGGTACGAGCAGTACTTC
TRBD2	few	TRBV20-1	TRBJ2-3	CSGSGGVTQYF	TGCAGTGGGAGCGGGGGGGTTACGCAGTATTTT
TRBD2	NA	TRBV10-3	TRBJ2-2	CAITRLAGGLDTGELFF	TGTGCCATCACCCGACTAGCGGGGGGGCTGGACACCGGGGAGCTGTTTTTT
NA	NA	TRBV28	TRBJ1-5	CASSLTRMGQPQHF	TGTGCCAGCAGTTTAACCAGGATGGGTCAGCCCCAGCATTTT
TRBD2	NA	TRBV5-1	TRBJ2-2	CASSTTSGGINTGELFF	TGCGCCAGCAGCACAACTAGCGGGGGGATTAACACCGGGGAGCTGTTTTTT
NA	NA	TRBV6-1	TRBJ1-5	CASRLTGTSNQPQHF	TGTGCCAGCAGGCTAACAGGGACGAGCAATCAGCCCCAGCATTTT
NA	NA	TRBV10-1	TRBJ2-3	CASSEVHRAGTDTQYF	TGCGCCAGCAGTGAGGTCCACAGGGCGGGCACAGATACGCAGTATTTT
NA	once	TRBV27	TRBJ1-4	CASSLKGATNEKLFF	TGTGCCAGCAGTTTGAAAGGGGCAACTAATGAAAAACTGTTTTTT